This T cell receptor (beta chain) emerged from a study of shared clonotypes between healthy human individuals. Study in general: The composition of the donors was a couple of women and a few men aged 18 to 49.

TCRdb's copy holds only in-frame clones and misses some; the assay was immunoSEQ multiplex PCR. The sample records 2.5 million or so clones, over 85% being singletons. The V gene's germline CDR1 is SGHTA and CDR2 FQGTGA. Unmatched junction bases numbered 6, after V lost 5 bases and J lost 6 bases. The CDR3 has 15 amino acids. This clonotype originated in a man aged 18 to 29 in good health. The chain employs TRBV7-3 and TRBJ2-1; 11 positions match TRBD2. Sequenced input: naive CD4+ T cells sorted from blood. Stated subset: CD45RA+ positively selected. The CDR3 region has the DNA TGTGCCAGCAGCCCAGGGACTAGCGGCCTCAATGAGCAGTTCTTC. Protein: CASSPGTSGLNEQFF.